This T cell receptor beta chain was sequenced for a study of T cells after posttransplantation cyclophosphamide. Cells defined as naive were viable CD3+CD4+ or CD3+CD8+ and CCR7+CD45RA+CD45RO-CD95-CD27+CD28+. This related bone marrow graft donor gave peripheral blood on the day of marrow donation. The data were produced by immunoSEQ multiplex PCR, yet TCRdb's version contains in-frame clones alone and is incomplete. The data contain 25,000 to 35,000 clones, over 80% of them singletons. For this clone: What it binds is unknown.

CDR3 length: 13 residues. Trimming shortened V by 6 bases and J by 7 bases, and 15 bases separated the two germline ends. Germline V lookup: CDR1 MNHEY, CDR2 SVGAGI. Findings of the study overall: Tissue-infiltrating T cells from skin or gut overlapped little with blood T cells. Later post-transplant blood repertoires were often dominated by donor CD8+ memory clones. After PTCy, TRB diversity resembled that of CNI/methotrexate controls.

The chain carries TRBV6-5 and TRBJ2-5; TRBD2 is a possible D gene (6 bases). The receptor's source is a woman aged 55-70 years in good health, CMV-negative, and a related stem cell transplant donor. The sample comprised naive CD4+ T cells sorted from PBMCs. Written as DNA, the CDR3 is TGTGCCAGCAGGACGGGACTCCCCCGGACCCAGTACTTC. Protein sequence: CASRTGLPRTQYF.